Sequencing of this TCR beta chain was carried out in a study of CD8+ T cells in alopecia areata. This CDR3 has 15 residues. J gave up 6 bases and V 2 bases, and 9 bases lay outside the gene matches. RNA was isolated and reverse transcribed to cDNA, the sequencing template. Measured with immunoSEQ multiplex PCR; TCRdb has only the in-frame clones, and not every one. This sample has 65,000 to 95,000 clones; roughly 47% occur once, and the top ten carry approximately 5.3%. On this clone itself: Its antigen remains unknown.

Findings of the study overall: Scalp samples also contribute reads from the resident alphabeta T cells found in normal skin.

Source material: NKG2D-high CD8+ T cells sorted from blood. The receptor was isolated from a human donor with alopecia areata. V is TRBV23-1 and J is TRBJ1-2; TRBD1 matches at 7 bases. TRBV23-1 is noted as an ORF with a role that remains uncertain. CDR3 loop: CASSQPTGKDNGYTF. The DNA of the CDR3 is TGCGCCAGCAGTCAACCGACAGGGAAGGACAATGGCTACACCTTC.